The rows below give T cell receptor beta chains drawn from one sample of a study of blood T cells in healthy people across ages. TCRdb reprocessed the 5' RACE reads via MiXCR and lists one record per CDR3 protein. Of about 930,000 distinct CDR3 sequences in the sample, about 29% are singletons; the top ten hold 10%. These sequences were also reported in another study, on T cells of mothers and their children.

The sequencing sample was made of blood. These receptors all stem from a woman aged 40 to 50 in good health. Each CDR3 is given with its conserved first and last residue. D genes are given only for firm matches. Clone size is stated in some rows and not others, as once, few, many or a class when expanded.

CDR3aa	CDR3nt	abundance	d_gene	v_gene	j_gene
CASNPTRNTEAFF	TGTGCCAGCAACCCCACACGGAACACTGAAGCTTTCTTT	.	.	TRBV11-2	TRBJ1-1
CASSVDKGVYGYTF	TGTGCCAGCAGCGTAGATAAGGGGGTCTATGGCTACACCTTC	few	.	TRBV9	TRBJ1-2
CASSLWDRVVGGYTF	TGTGCCAGCAGTTTATGGGACAGGGTTGTCGGTGGCTACACCTTC	.	TRBD1	TRBV28	TRBJ1-2
CASTHAGFGVGYTF	TGTGCCAGCACGCATGCAGGGTTTGGTGTGGGCTACACCTTC	.	.	TRBV7-2	TRBJ1-2
CSAQNRDRGTDTQYF	TGCAGTGCCCAGAACCGGGACAGGGGGACAGATACGCAGTATTTT	.	TRBD1	TRBV20-1	TRBJ2-3
CASSLTTVLNTEAFF	TGTGCCAGCAGCCTAACGACAGTTCTGAACACTGAAGCTTTCTTT	few	.	TRBV7-2	TRBJ1-1
CASSGTRGKTQYF	TGTGCCAGCAGCGGGACTAGGGGGAAGACCCAGTACTTC	.	TRBD2	TRBV6-2/TRBV6-3	TRBJ2-5
CASSPVLAGGLRQETQYF	TGTGCCAGCAGCCCCGTCCTAGCGGGGGGGCTTCGGCAAGAGACCCAGTACTTC	many	TRBD2	TRBV7-8	TRBJ2-5
CSASVTGGNSYNEQFF	TGCAGTGCCTCCGTAACGGGGGGCAACTCCTACAATGAGCAGTTCTTC	many	.	TRBV20-1	TRBJ2-1
CASTLSVTSGGTDTQYF	TGTGCCAGCACCCTAAGCGTGACTAGCGGGGGGACAGATACGCAGTATTTT	many	TRBD2	TRBV7-2	TRBJ2-3
CASSPNGWDIQYF	TGTGCCAGCAGCCCCAACGGTTGGGACATTCAGTACTTC	many	.	TRBV5-6	TRBJ2-4
CASRPHDSSYNEQFF	TGTGCCAGCAGACCCCACGACAGCTCCTACAATGAGCAGTTCTTC	.	.	TRBV12-3/TRBV12-4	TRBJ2-1
CASSGPSRNSPLHF	TGTGCCAGCAGTGGACCCAGCCGTAATTCGCCCCTCCACTTT	.	.	TRBV25-1	TRBJ1-6
CASSPRTDRGYNEQFF	TGTGCCAGCTCACCACGGACGGACAGGGGTTACAATGAGCAGTTCTTC	few	TRBD1	TRBV18	TRBJ2-1
CASSQSGGEETQYF	TGTGCCAGCAGCCAATCCGGGGGCGAAGAGACCCAGTACTTC	.	.	TRBV4-2	TRBJ2-5
CASSLIGRGDGYTF	TGTGCCAGCAGCTTAATCGGCAGGGGCGATGGCTACACCTTC	many	.	TRBV7-2	TRBJ1-2
CASSLGYGTGLMNTEAFF	TGCGCCAGCAGCTTGGGCTACGGGACAGGGCTTATGAACACTGAAGCTTTCTTT	.	TRBD1	TRBV5-1	TRBJ1-1